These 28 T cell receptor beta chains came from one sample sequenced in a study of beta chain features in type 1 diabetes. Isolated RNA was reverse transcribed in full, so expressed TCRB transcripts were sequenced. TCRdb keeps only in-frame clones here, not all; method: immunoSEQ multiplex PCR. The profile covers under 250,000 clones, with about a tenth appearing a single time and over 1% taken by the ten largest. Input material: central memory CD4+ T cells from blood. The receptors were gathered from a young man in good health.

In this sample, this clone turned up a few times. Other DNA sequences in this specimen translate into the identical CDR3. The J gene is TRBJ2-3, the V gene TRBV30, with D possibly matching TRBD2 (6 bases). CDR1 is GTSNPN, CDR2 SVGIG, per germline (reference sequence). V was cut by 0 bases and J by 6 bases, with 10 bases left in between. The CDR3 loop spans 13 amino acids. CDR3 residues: CAWSVRERDTQYF. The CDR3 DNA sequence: TGTGCCTGGAGTGTACGGGAGCGGGATACGCAGTATTTT.

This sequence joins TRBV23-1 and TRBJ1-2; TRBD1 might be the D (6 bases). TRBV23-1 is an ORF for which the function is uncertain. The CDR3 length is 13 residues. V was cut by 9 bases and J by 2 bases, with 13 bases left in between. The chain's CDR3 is CARVEDRNYGYTF. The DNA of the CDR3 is TGCGCCAGAGTAGAGGACAGAAACTATGGCTACACCTTC.

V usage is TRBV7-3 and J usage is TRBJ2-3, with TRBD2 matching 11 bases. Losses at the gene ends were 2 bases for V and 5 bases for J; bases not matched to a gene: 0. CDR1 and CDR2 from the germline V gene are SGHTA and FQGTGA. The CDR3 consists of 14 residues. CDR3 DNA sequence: TGTGCCAGCAGCTTAGGACTAGCGGGAGATACGCAGTATTTT. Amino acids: CASSLGLAGDTQYF.

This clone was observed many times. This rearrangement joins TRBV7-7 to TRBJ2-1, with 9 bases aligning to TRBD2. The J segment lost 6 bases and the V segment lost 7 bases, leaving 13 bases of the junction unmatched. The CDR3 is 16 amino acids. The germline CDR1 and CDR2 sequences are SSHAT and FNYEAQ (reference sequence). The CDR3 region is CASTRLVAGVPNEQFF. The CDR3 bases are TGTGCCAGCACCCGGCTCGTAGCGGGAGTACCCAATGAGCAGTTCTTC.

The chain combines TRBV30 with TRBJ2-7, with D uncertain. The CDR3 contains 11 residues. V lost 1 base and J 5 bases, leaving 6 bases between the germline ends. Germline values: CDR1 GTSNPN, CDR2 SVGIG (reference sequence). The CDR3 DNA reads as TGTGCCTGGAGTGATCGGGACGAGCAGTACTTC. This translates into CAWSDRDEQYF.

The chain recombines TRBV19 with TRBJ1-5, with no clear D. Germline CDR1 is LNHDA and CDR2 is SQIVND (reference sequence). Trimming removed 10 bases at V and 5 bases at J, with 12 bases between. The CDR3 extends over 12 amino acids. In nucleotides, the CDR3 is TGTGCCACCCGTGGTGGGGATCAGCCCCAGCATTTT. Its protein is CATRGGDQPQHF.

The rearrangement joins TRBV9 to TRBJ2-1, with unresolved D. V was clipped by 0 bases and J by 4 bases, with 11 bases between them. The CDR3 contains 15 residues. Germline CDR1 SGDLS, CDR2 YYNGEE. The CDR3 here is CASSVGGRPYNEQFF. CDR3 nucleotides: TGTGCCAGCAGCGTAGGAGGAAGACCTTACAATGAGCAGTTCTTC.

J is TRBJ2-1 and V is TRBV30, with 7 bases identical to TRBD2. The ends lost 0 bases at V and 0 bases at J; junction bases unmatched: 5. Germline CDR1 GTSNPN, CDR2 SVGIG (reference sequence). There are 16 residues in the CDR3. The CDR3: CAWSVGGSGSYNEQFF. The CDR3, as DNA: TGTGCCTGGAGTGTGGGGGGGAGCGGCTCCTACAATGAGCAGTTCTTC. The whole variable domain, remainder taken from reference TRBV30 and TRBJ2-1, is SQTIHQWPATLVQPVGSPLSLECTVEGTSNPNLYWYRQAAGRGLQLLFYSVGIGQISSEVPQNLSASRPQDRQFILSSKKLLLSDSGFYLCAWSVGGSGSYNEQFFGPGTRLTVL.

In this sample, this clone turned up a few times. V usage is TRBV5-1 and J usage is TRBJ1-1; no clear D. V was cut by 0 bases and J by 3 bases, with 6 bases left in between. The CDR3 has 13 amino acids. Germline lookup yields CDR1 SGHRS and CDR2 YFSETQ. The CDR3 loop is CASSLARHTEAFF. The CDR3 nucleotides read TGCGCCAGCAGCTTGGCCAGGCACACTGAAGCTTTCTTT.

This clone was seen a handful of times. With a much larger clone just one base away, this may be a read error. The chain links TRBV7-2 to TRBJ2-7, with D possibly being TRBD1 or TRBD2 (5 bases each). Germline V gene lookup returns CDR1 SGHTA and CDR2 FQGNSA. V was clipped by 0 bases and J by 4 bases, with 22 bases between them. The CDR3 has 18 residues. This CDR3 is CASSLAQGRATRGYEQYF. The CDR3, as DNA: TGTGCCAGCAGCTTAGCGCAGGGCAGGGCCACGAGGGGTTACGAGCAGTACTTC.

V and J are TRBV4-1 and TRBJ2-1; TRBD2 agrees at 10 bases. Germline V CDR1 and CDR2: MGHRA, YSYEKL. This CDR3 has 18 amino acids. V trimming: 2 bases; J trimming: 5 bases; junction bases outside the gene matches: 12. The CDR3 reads CASSQILIAGGFNNEQFF. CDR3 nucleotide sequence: TGCGCCAGCAGCCAAATCCTGATAGCGGGAGGCTTTAACAATGAGCAGTTCTTC.

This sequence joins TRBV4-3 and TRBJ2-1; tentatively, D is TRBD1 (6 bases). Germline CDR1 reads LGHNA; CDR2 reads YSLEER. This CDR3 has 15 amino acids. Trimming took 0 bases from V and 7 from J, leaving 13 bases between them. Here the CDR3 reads CASSQDNRAWNEQFF. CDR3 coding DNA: TGCGCCAGCAGCCAAGATAACAGGGCTTGGAATGAGCAGTTCTTC.

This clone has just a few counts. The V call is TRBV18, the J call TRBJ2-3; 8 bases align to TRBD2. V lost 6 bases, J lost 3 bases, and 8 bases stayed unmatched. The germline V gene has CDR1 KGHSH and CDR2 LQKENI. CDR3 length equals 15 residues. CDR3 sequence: CASSVAGPPTDTQYF. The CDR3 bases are TGTGCCAGCTCGGTAGCGGGACCGCCAACAGATACGCAGTATTTT.

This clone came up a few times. CDR3 residues: CASSESQGAHEQYF. The CDR3 DNA sequence: TGTGCCAGCAGTGAATCGCAGGGGGCACACGAGCAGTACTTC. The chain employs TRBV25-1 and TRBJ2-7; 8 bases align to TRBD1. The CDR3 runs 14 residues. From germline, CDR1 is MGHDK and CDR2 SYGVNS. J was trimmed by 5 bases and V by 1 base; bases with no gene match: 4.

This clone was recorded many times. DNA for the CDR3: TGTGCCAGCAGTTTATGGGGACCTGGGGCCAACGTCCTGACTTTC. Translation gives CASSLWGPGANVLTF. The V call is TRBV27, the J call TRBJ2-6; D is tentatively TRBD1 or TRBD2 (5 bases each). This CDR3 is 15 amino acids long. The germline V gene has CDR1 MNHEY and CDR2 SMNVEV (reference sequence). The V and J ends lost 1 base and 2 bases respectively, with 6 bases between them.

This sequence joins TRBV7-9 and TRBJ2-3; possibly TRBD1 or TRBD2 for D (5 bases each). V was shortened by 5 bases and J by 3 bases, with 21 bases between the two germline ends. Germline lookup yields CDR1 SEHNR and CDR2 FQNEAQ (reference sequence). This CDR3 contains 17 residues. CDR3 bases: TGTGCCAGCAGCCCCCTATATGGGGCCCCGGGGACAGATACGCAGTATTTT. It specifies CASSPLYGAPGTDTQYF. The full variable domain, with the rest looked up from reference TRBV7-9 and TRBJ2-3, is DTGVSQNPRHKITKRGQNVTFRCDPISEHNRLYWYRQTLGQGPEFLTYFQNEAQLEKSRLLSDRFSAERPKGSFSTLEIQRTEQGDSAMYLCASSPLYGAPGTDTQYFGPGTRLTVL.

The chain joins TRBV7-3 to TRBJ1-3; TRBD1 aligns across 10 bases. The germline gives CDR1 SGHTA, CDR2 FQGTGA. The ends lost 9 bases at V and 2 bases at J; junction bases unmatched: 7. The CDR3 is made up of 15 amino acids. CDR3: CASTTGTGAGNTIYF. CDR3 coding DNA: TGTGCCAGTACCACCGGGACAGGGGCTGGAAACACCATATATTTT.

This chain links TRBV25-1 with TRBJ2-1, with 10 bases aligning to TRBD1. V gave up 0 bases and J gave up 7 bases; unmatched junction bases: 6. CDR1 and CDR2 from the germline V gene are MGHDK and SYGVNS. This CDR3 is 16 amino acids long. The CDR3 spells CASSEYGTGAGNEQFF. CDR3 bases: TGTGCCAGCAGTGAATATGGGACAGGGGCTGGGAATGAGCAGTTCTTC.

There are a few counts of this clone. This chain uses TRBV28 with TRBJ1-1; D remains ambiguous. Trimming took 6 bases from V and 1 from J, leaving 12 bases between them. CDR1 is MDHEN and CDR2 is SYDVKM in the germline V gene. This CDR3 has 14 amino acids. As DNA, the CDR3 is TGTGCCAGCAGACCGCACAGAGCGAACACTGAAGCTTTCTTT. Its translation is CASRPHRANTEAFF.

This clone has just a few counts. Written as DNA, the CDR3 is TGTGCCAGCAGCTTGAAGCAGGTTAACACCGGGGAGCTGTTTTTT. Translated: CASSLKQVNTGELFF. The chain links TRBV5-4 to TRBJ2-2; unclear D gene. Germline CDR1 reads SGHNT; CDR2 reads YYREEE (reference sequence). The V and J ends lost 1 base and 2 bases respectively, with 9 bases between them. This CDR3 spans 15 amino acids.

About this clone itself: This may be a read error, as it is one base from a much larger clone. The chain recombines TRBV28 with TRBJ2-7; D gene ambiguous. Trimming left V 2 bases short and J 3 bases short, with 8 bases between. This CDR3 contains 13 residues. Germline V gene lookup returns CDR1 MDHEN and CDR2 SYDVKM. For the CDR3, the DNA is TGTGCCAGCAGTTTAGTCGGCGGCTACGAGCAGTACTTC. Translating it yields CASSLVGGYEQYF.

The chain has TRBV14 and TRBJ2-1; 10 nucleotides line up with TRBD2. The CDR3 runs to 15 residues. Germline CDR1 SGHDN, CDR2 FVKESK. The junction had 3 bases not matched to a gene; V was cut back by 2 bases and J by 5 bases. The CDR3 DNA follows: TGTGCCAGCAGCCAATTAGCGGGAGGTGACAATGAGCAGTTCTTC. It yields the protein CASSQLAGGDNEQFF.

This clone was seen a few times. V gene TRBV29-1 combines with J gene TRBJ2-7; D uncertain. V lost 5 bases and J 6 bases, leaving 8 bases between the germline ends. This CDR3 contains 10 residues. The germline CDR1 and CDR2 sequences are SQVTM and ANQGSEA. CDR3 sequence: CSVKGVEQYF. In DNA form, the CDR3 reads TGCAGCGTTAAGGGCGTCGAGCAGTACTTC.

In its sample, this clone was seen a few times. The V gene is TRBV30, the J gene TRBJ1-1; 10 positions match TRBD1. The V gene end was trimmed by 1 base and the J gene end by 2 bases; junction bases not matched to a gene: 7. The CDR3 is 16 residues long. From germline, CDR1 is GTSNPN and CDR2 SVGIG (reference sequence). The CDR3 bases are TGTGCCTGGAGTGGAGAGACAGGGGGCCTAAACACTGAAGCTTTCTTT. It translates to CAWSGETGGLNTEAFF.

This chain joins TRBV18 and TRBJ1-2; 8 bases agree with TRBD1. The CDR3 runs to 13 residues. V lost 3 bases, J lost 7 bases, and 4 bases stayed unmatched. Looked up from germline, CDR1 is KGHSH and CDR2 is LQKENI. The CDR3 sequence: CASSPDRAGGYTF. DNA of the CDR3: TGTGCCAGCTCACCGGACAGGGCTGGTGGCTACACCTTC.

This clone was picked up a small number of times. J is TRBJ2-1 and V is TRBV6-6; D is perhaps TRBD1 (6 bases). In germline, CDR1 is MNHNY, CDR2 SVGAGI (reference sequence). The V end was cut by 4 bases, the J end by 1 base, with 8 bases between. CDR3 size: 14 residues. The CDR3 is CASSFQGSYNEQFF. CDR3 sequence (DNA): TGTGCCAGCAGTTTTCAGGGGTCCTACAATGAGCAGTTCTTC.

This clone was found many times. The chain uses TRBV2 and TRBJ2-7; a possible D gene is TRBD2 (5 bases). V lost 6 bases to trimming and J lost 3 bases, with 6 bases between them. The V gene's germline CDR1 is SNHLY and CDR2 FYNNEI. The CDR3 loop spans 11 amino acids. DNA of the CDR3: TGTGCCAGCAGGGACTTCTACGAGCAGTACTTC. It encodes CASRDFYEQYF.

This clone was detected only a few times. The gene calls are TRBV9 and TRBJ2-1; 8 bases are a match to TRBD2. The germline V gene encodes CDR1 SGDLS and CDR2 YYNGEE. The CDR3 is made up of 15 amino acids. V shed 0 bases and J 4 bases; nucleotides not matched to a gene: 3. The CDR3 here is CASSVAPGGYNEQFF. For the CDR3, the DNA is TGTGCCAGCAGCGTAGCACCGGGGGGGTACAATGAGCAGTTCTTC.